The clone carrying this TCR beta chain appeared a few times. Its antigen is undetermined. The germline V and J ends were trimmed by 2 bases and 2 bases, with 11 bases remaining between them. The germline V gene has CDR1 KGHDR and CDR2 SFDVKD. The CDR3 runs 15 residues. The data were obtained in a study of spatial heterogeneity in lung cancer. Study results and limitations: Compared with follow-up, resection was when ubiquitous expanded tumor TCRs appeared in blood more.

Every cDNA TCR molecule received its own unique molecular identifier. TCRdb re-analysed the 5' RACE reads in MiXCR, keeping a single row per CDR3 protein. The table includes under 150,000 distinct CDR3 sequences, roughly 10% detected once. Time point specified: blood at routine non-recurrence follow-up after resection. The clonotype comes from a female donor with early-stage non-small cell lung cancer. The specimen comprised PBMCs, sampled at follow-up. The rearrangement joins TRBV24-1 to TRBJ2-5, with D tentatively TRBD2 (6 bases). Here the CDR3 DNA reads TGTGCCACCAGTGATTCCCGGGACTTTCAAGAGACCCAGTACTTC. Amino acid sequence: CATSDSRDFQETQYF.